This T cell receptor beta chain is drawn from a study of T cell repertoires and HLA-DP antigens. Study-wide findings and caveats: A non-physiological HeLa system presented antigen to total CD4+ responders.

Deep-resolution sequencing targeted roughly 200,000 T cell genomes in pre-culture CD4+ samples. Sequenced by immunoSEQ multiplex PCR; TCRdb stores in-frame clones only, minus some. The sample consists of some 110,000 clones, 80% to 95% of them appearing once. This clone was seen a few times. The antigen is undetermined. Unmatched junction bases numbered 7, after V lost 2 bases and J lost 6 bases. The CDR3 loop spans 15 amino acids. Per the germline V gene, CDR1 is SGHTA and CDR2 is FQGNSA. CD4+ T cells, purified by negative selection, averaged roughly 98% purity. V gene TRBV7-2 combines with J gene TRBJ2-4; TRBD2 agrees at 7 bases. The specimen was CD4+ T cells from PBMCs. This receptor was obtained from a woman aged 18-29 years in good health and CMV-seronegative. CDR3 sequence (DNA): TGTGCCAGCAGCTTATCGGGAGGACCGGGAAACATTCAGTACTTC. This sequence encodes CASSLSGGPGNIQYF. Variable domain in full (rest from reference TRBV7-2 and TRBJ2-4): GAGVSQSPSNKVTEKGKDVELRCDPISGHTALYWYRQSLGQGLEFLIYFQGNSAPDKSGLPSDRFSAERTGGSVSTLTIQRTQQEDSAVYLCASSLSGGPGNIQYFGAGTRLSVL.